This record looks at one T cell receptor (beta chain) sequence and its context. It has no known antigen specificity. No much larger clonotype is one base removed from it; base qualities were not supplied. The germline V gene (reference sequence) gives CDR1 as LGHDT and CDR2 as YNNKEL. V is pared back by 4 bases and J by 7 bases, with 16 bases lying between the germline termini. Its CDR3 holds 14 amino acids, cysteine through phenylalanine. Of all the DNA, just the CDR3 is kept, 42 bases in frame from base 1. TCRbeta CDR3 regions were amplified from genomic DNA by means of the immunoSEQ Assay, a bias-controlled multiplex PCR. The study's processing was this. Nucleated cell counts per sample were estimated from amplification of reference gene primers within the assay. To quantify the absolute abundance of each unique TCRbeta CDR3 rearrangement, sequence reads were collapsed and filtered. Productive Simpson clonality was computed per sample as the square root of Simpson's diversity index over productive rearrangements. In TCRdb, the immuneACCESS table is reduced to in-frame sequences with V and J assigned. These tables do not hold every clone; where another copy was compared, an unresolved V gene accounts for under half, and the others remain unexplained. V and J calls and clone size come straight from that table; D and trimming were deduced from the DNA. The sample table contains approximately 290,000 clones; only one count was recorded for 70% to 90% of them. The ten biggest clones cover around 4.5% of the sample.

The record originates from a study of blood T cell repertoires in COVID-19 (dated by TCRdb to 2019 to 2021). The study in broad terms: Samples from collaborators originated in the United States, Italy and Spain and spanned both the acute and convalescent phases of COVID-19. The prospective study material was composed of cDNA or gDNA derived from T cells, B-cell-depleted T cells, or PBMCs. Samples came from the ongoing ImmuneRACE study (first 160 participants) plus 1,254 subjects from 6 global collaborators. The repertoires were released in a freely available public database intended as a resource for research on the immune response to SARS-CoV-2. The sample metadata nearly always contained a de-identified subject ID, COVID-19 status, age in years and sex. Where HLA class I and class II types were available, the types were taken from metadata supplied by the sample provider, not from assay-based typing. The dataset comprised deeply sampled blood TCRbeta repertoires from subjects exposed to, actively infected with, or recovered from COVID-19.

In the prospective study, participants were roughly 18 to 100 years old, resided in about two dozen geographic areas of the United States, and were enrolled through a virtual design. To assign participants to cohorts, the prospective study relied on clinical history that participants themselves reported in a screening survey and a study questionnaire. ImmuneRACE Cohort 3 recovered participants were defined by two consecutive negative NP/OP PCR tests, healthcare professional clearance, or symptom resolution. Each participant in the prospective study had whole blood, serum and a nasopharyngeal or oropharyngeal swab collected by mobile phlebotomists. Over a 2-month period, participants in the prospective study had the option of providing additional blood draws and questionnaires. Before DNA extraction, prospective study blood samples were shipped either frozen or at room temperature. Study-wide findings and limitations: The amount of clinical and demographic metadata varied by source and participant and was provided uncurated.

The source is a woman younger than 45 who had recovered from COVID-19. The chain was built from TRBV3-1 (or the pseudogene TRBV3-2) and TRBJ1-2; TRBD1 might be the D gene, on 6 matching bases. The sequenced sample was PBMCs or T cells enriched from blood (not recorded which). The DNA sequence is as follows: TGTGCCAGCAGCCCGGGAGGGGGATACTTTGGCTACACCTTC. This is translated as CASSPGGGYFGYTF.